This TCR beta chain was sequenced for a study of blood T cell repertoires in COVID-19. Across the whole study: Researchers got acute and convalescent COVID-19 samples from the United States, Italy and Spain.

In the authors' methods: Researchers report that nucleated cell counts were estimated from reference gene primer amplification. The protocol was immunoSEQ multiplex PCR, while the TCRdb copy is restricted to in-frame clones and leaves out a portion. V and J calls and clone size follow that table, whereas D and trimming were derived from the DNA. This sample yields some 250,000 clones, of which about 90% are seen a single time; roughly 1.2% belongs to the top ten. Participant ages covered about 18 to 95 years across about two dozen US areas. Assignment of participants to cohorts was predicated upon participant-reported clinical history. The sequenced sample consisted of PBMCs or T cells enriched from blood (not recorded which). This clonotype was obtained from a human donor in a cohort exposed to, infected with or recovered from COVID-19 (not recorded which). The donor label of this sample is uncertain.

The CDR3 nucleotides read TGTGCCTGGAGTGCAGGGCAGGGGGCGGCAAAGGGTGGCTACACCTTC. Amino acids: CAWSAGQGAAKGGYTF. The V call is TRBV30, the J call TRBJ1-2; TRBD1 matches 8 bases. Germline V CDR1 and CDR2: GTSNPN, SVGIG (reference sequence). CDR3 length: 16 residues. Losses at the gene ends were 1 base for V and 7 bases for J; bases not matched to a gene: 14.